This T cell receptor beta chain was identified during a study of blood T cells in healthy people across ages. A sample-barcoded 5' primer and a J-beta primer mix were used in a second PCR of roughly 7 to 12 cycles. A single record per CDR3 protein comes from TCRdb applying MiXCR to the 5' RACE reads. The sample has hundreds of thousands of distinct CDR3 sequences, 56% seen once. The receptor was isolated from a man aged 40-49 years in good health. The sequenced sample was blood.

The CDR3 nucleotides read TGTGCCAGCAGATCGACCTCAGGGATTAGCGCCAACACCACTAGTCCCATCGAAAACATTCAGTACTTC. Its protein product is CASRSTSGISANTTSPIENIQYF. The chain couples TRBV11-1 to TRBJ2-4; D could derive from TRBD1 or TRBD2 (5 bases each). Germline V gives CDR1 SGHAT, CDR2 FQDESV (reference sequence). This CDR3 spans 23 amino acids. V lost 6 bases to trimming and J lost 5 bases, with 41 bases between them.